This T cell receptor (beta chain) comes out of a study of blood T cell repertoires in COVID-19. Study overall: T cells, B-cell-depleted T cells, or PBMCs provided the cDNA or gDNA that served as material.

Looked up from germline, CDR1 is SEHNR and CDR2 is FQNEAQ (reference sequence). The CDR3 consists of 16 residues. J was trimmed by 3 bases and V by 4 bases; bases with no gene match: 6. Profiling relied on immunoSEQ multiplex PCR, and the TCRdb table lists in-frame clones only, not all of them. The sample carries about 220,000 clones, 65% to 85% recorded once. Sample: PBMCs or T cells enriched from blood (not recorded which). The TCR originated in a woman aged 60-75 years who had recovered from COVID-19. The V gene is TRBV7-9, the J gene TRBJ2-6; 7 nucleotides line up with TRBD2. This CDR3 is CASSYDIAGGANVLTF. CDR3 in DNA: TGTGCCAGCAGCTACGACATAGCGGGTGGGGCCAACGTCCTGACTTTC.